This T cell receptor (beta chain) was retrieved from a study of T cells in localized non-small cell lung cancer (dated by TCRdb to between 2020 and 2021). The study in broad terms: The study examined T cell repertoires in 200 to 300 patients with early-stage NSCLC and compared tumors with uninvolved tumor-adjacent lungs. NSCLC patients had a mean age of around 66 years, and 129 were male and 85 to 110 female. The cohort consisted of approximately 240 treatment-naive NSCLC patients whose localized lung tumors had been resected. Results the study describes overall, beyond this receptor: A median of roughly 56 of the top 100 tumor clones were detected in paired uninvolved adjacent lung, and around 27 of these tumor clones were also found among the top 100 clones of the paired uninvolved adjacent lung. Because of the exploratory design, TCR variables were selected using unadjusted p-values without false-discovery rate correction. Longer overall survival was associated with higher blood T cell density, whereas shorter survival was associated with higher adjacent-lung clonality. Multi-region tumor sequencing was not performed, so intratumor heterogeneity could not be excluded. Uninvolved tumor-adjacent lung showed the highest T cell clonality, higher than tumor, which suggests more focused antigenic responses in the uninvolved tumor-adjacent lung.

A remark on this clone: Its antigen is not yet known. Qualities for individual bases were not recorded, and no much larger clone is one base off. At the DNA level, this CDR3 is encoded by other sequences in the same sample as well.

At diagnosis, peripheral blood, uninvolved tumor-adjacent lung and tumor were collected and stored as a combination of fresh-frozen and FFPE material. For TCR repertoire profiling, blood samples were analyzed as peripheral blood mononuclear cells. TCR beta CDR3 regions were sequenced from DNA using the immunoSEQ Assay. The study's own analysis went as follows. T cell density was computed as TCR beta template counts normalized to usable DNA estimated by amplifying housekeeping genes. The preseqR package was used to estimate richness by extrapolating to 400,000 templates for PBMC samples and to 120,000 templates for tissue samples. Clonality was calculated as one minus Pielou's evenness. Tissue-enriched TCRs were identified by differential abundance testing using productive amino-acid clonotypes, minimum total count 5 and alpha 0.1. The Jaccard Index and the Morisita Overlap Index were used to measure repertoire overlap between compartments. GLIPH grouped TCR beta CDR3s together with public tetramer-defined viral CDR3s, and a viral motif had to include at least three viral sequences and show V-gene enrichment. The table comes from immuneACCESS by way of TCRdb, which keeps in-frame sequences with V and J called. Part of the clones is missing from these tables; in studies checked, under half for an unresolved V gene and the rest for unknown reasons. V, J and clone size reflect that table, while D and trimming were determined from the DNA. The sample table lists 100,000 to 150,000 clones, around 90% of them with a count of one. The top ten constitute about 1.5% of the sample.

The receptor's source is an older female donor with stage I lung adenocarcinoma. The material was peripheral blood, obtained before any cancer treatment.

In nucleotide form, the sequence is TGTGCCAGCAGCGTAGTGGGAGAGACCCAGTACTTC. This is translated as CASSVVGETQYF. This sequence uses TRBV9 and TRBJ2-5; the D gene identity is not certain. The CDR3, from cysteine to phenylalanine, totals 12 residues. Just the 36-base CDR3 DNA is kept, in frame starting at base 1. The junction carries 4 bases between V and J, which are trimmed by 0 bases and 4 bases respectively. Taken from the germline V gene, the CDR1 and CDR2 loops are SGDLS and YYNGEE.